This TCR beta chain was documented in a study of blood T cell repertoires in COVID-19. Study overall: Sites in the United States, Italy and Spain provided acute and convalescent COVID-19 samples.

A COVID-19 case was met by exposed participants within 2 weeks before study entry. Repertoires were generated with immunoSEQ multiplex PCR, while TCRdb's copy carries only in-frame clones and drops some. The repertoire holds more than 150,000 clones, with approximately 80% as singletons. In germline, CDR1 is MDHEN, CDR2 SYDVKM. Trimming took 6 bases from V and 5 from J, leaving 10 bases between them. This CDR3 spans 12 amino acids. This clonotype was obtained from a man between 60 and 70 years old who had been exposed to COVID-19. The rearrangement joins TRBV28 to TRBJ1-2, with a weak D call TRBD1 (5 bases). The sequenced material came from PBMCs or T cells enriched from blood (not recorded which). CDR3 region: CASSAGTYGYTF. Here the CDR3 DNA reads TGTGCCAGCAGCGCCGGGACTTATGGCTACACCTTC.